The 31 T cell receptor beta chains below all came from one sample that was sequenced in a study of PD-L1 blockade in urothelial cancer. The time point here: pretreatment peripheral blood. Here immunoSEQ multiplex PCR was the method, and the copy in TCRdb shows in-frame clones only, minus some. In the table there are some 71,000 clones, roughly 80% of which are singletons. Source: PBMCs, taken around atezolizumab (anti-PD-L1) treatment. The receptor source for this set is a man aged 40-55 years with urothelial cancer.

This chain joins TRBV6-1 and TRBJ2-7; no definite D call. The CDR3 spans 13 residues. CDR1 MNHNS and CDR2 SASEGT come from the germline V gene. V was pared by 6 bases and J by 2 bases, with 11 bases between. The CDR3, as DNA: TGTGCCAGCAGACCGGTCAAGACCTACGAGCAGTACTTC. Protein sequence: CASRPVKTYEQYF.

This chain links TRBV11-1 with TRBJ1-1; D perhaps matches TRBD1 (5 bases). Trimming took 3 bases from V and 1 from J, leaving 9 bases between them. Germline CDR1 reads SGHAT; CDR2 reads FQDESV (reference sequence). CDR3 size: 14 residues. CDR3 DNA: TGTGCCAGCAGCTTGGGGAGGGGGAACACTGAAGCTTTCTTT. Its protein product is CASSLGRGNTEAFF.

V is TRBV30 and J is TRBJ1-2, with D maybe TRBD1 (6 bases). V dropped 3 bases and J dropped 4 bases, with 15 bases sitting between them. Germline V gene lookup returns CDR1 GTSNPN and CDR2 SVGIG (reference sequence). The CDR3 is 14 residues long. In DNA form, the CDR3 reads TGTGCCTGGAGGGCCACAGGGAGCGCCTATGGCTACACCTTC. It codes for CAWRATGSAYGYTF.

The CDR3 region has the DNA TGTGCCAGTCAACTAGCGGGAGGAGGCGAGCAGTACTTC. Translated: CASQLAGGGEQYF. The rearrangement uses TRBV28 and TRBJ2-7, with 12 positions matching TRBD2. Germline V gives CDR1 MDHEN, CDR2 SYDVKM. This CDR3 has 13 residues. V lost 9 bases to trimming and J lost 6 bases; unmatched junction nucleotides: 6. Filled out from reference TRBV28 and TRBJ2-7, the complete variable domain reads DVKVTQSSRYLVKRTGEKVFLECVQDMDHENMFWYRQDPGLGLRLIYFSYDVKMKEKGDIPEGYSVSREKKERFSLILESASTNQTSMYLCASQLAGGGEQYFGPGTRLTVT.

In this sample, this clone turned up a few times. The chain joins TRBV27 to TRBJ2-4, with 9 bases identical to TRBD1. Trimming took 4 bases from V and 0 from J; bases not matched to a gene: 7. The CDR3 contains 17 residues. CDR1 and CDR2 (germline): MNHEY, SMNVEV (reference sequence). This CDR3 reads CASSSLGQGLAKNIQYF. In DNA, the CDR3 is TGTGCCAGCAGTTCCCTGGGACAGGGTCTAGCCAAAAACATTCAGTACTTC.

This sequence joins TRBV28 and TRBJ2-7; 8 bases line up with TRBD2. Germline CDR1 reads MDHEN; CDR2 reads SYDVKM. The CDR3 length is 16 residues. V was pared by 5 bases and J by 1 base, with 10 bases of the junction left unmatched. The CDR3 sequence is CASSPGGGYSSYEQYF. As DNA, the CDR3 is TGTGCCAGCAGTCCCGGGGGGGGGTATAGTTCCTACGAGCAGTACTTC.

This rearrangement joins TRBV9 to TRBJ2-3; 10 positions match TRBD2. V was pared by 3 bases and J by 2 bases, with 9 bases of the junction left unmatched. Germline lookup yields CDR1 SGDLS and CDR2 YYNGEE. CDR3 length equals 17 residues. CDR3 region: CASSGGWSGRATDTQYF. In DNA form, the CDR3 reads TGTGCCAGCAGCGGGGGGTGGAGCGGGAGGGCCACAGATACGCAGTATTTT.

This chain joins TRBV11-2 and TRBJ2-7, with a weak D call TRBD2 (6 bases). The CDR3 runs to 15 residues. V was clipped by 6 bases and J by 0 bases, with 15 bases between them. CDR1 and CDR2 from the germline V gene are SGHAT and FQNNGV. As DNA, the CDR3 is TGTGCCAGCAGGACAATCCAGGGACTCTCCTACGAGCAGTACTTC. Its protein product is CASRTIQGLSYEQYF.

CDR3: CASSLVDRGLSGEQYF. CDR3 bases: TGTGCCAGCAGTTTGGTGGACAGGGGGCTCTCGGGAGAGCAGTACTTC. This chain uses TRBV28 with TRBJ2-7; the match to TRBD1 covers 11 bases. CDR1 and CDR2 from the germline V gene are MDHEN and SYDVKM. Trimming cost V 3 bases and J 7 bases; bases outside gene matches: 11. The CDR3 runs to 16 residues.

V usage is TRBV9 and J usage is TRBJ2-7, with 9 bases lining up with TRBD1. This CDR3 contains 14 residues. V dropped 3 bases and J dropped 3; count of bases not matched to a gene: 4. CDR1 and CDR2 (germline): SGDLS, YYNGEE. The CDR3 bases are TGTGCCAGCAGCGCCGGACAGGGGCGCTACGAGCAGTACTTC. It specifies CASSAGQGRYEQYF.

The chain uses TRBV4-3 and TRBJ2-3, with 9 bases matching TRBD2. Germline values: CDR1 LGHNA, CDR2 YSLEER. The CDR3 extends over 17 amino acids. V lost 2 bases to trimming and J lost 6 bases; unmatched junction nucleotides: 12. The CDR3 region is CASSQKPPAGGQDTQYF. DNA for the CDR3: TGCGCCAGCAGCCAAAAGCCCCCAGCGGGGGGCCAGGATACGCAGTATTTT.

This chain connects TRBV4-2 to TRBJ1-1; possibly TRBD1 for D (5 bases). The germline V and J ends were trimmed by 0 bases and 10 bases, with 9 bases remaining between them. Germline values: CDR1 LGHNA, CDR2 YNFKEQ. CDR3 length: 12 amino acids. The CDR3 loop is CASSQDGGGAFF. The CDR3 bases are TGTGCCAGCAGCCAAGATGGGGGGGGAGCTTTCTTT.

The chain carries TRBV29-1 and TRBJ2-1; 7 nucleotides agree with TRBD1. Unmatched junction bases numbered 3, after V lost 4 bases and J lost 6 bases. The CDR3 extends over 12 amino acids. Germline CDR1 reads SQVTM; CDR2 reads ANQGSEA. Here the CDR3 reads CSVARDSNEQFF. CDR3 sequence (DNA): TGCAGCGTTGCCAGGGACAGCAATGAGCAGTTCTTC.

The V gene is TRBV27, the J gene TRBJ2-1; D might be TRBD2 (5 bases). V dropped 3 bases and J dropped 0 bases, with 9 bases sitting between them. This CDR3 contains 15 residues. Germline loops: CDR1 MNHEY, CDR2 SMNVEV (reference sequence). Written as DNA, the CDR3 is TGTGCCAGCAGTTTTGAGGGTAGCTCCTACAATGAGCAGTTCTTC. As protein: CASSFEGSSYNEQFF.

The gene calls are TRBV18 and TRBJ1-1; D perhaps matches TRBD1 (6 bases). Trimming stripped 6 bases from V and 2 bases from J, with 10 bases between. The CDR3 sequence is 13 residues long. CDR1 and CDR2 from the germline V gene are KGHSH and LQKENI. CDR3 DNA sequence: TGTGCCAGCTCGCAGGGGTCTAACACTGAAGCTTTCTTT. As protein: CASSQGSNTEAFF.

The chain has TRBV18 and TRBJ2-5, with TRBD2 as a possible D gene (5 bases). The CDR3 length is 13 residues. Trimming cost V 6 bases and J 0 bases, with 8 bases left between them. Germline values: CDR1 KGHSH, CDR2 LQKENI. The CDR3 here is CASSPGYQETQYF. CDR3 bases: TGTGCCAGCTCTCCGGGGTACCAAGAGACCCAGTACTTC.

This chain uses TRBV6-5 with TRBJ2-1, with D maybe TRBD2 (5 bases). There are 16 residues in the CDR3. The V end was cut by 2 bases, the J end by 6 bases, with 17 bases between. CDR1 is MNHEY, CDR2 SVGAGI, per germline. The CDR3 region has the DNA TGTGCCAGCAGTTACCAAGGATCCTTTCGGGGCAATGAGCAGTTCTTC. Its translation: CASSYQGSFRGNEQFF.

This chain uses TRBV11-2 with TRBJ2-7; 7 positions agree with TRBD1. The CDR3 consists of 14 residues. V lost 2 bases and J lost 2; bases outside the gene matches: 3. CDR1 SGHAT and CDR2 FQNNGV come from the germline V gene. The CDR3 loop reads CASSLPTGAYEQYF. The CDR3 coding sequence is TGTGCCAGCAGCTTACCCACAGGGGCCTACGAGCAGTACTTC.

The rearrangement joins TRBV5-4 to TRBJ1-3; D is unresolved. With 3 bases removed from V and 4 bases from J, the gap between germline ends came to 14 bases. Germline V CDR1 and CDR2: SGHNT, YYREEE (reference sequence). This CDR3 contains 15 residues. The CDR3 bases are TGTGCCAGCAGCTCTGAGGGAACGCGCGGAAACACCATATATTTT. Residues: CASSSEGTRGNTIYF.

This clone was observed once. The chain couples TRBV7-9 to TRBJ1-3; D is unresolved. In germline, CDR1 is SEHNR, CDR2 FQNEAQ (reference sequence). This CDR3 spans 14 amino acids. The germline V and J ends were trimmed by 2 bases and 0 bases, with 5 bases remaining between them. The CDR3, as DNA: TGTGCCAGCAGCTTATCGAGCTCTGGAAACACCATATATTTT. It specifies CASSLSSSGNTIYF.

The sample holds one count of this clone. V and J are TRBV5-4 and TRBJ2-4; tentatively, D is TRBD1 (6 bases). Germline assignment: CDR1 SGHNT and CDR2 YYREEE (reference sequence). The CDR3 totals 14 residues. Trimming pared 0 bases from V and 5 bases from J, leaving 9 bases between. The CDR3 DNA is TGTGCCAGCAGCTTGGACAGGGATCAAAACATTCAGTACTTC. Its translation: CASSLDRDQNIQYF.

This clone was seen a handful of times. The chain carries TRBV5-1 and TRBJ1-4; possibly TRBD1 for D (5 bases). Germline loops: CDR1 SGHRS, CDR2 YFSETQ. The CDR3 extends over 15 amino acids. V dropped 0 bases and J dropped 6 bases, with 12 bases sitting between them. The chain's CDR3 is CASSLAGGTDEKLFF. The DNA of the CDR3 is TGCGCCAGCAGCTTGGCGGGGGGGACGGATGAAAAACTGTTTTTT.

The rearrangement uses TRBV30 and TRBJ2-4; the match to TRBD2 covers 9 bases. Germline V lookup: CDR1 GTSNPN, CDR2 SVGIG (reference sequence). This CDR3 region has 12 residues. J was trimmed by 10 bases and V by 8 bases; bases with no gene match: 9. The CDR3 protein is CAARLAEWIQYF. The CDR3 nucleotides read TGTGCCGCCCGACTAGCGGAATGGATTCAGTACTTC.

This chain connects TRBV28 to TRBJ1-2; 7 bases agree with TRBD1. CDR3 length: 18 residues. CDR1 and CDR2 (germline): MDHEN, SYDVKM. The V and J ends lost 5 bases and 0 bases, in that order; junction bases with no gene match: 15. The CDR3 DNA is TGTGCCAGCAGTGGTCTTTCCGGACAGGTGTTAGCTAACTATGGCTACACCTTC. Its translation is CASSGLSGQVLANYGYTF.

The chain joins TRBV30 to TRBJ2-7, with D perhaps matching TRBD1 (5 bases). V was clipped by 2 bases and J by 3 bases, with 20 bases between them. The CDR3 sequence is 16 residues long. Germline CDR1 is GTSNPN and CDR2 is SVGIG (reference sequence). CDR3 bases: TGTGCCTGGAGTCAGGGTTTGTGGACCTCCGACTACGAGCAGTACTTC. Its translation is CAWSQGLWTSDYEQYF.

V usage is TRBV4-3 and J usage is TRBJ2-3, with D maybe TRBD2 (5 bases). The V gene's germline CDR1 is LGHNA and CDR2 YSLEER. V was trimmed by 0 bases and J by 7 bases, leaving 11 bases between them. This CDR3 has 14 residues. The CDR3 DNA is TGCGCCAGCAGCCAAGATCCCGGACTGAATACGCAGTATTTT. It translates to CASSQDPGLNTQYF.

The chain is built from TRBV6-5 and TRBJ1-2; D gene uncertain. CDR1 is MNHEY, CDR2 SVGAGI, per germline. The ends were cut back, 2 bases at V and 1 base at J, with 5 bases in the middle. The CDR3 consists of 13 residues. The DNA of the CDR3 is TGTGCCAGCAGTTACGAGGGTAACTATGGCTACACCTTC. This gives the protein CASSYEGNYGYTF.

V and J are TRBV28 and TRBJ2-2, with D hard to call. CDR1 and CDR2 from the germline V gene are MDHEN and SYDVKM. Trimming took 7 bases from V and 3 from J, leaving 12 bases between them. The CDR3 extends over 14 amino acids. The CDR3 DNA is TGTGCCAGCACTCCAGACATCTACACCGGGGAGCTGTTTTTT. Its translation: CASTPDIYTGELFF.

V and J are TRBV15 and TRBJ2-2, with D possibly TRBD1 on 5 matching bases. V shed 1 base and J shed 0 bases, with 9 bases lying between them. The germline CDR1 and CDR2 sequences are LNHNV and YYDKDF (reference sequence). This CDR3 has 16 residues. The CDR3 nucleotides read TGTGCCACCAGCAGAGTTACAGGAGCGAACACCGGGGAGCTGTTTTTT. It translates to CATSRVTGANTGELFF.

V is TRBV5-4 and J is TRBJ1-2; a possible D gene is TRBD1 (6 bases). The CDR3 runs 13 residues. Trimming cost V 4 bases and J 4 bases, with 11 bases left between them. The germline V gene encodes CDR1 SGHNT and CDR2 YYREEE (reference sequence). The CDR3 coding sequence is TGTGCCAGCAGCCCCGGACAGAGCTATGGCTACACCTTC. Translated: CASSPGQSYGYTF.

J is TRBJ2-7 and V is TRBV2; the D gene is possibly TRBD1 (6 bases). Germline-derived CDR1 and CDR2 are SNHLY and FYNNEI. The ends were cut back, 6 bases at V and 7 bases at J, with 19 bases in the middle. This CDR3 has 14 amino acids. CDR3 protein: CASRTPGVEKEQYF. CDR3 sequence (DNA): TGTGCCAGCAGGACCCCAGGGGTTGAAAAGGAGCAGTACTTC.